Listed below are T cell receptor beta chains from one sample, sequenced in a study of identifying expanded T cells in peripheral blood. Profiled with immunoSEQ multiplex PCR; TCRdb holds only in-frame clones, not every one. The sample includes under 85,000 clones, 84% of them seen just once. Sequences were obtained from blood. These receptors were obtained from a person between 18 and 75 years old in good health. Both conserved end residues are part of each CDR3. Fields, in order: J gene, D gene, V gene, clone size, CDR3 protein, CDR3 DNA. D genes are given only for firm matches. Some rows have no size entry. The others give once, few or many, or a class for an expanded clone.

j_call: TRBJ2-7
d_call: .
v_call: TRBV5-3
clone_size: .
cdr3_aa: CARSLPTPTKSFYEQYF
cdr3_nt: TGTGCCAGAAGCTTGCCGACACCTACAAAGTCCTTCTACGAGCAGTACTTC

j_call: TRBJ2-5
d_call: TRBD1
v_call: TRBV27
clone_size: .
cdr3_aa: CASSQQGRETQYF
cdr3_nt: TGTGCCAGCAGTCAACAGGGGCGGGAGACCCAGTACTTC

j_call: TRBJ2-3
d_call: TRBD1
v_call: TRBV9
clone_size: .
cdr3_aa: CASSVGGQGGNTDTQYF
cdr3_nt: TGTGCCAGCAGCGTAGGAGGACAGGGGGGAAACACAGATACGCAGTATTTT

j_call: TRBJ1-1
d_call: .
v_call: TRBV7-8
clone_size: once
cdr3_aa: CASSLVRLGLNTEAFF
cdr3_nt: TGTGCCAGCAGCTTAGTCAGGCTGGGACTGAACACTGAAGCTTTCTTT

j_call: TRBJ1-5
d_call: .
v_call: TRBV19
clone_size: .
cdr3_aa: CASSIEPPPIGIMSTQHF
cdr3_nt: TGTGCCAGTAGTATAGAGCCACCCCCCATAGGTATTATGAGCACCCAGCATTTT

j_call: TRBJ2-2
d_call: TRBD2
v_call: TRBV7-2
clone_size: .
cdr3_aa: CASNLRAGNTGELFF
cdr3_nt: TGTGCCAGCAATCTTCGAGCGGGAAACACCGGGGAGCTGTTTTTT

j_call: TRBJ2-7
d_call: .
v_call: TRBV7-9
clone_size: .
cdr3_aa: CASSLSQAVTYEQYF
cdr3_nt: TGTGCCAGCAGCTTATCCCAGGCCGTAACCTACGAGCAGTACTTC

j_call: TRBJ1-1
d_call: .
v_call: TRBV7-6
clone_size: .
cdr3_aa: CASSLVQINTEAFF
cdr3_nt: TGTGCCAGCAGCTTAGTACAGATTAACACTGAAGCTTTCTTT

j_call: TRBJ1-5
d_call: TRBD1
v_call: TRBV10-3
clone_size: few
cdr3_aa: CAIGRAGGSNQPQHF
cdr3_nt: TGTGCCATCGGTCGGGCAGGGGGTAGCAATCAGCCCCAGCATTTT

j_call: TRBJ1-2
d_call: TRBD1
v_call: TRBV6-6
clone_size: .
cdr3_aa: CASSSTGNYGYTF
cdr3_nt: TGTGCCAGCAGTTCGACAGGGAACTATGGCTACACCTTC

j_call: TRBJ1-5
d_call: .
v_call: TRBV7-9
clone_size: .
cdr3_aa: CASSPWEFDSNQPQHF
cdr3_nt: TGTGCCAGCAGCCCCTGGGAGTTTGATAGCAATCAGCCCCAGCATTTT

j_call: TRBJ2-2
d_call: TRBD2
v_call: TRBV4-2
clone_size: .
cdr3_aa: CASSQAGGTSGSTGELFF
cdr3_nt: TGTGCCAGCAGCCAAGCGGGGGGGACTAGCGGGTCCACCGGGGAGCTGTTTTTT

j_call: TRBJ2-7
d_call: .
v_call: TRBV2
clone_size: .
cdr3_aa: CASRGIPLEQYF
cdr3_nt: TGTGCCAGCAGGGGGATCCCTCTCGAGCAGTACTTC

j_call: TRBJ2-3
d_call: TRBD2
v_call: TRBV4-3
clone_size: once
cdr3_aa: CASSQEFGGRPGSTDTQYF
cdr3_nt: TGCGCCAGCAGCCAAGAGTTTGGCGGGAGGCCCGGCTCCACAGATACGCAGTATTTT

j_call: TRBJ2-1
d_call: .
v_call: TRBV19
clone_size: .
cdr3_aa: CASSILQGTYNEQFF
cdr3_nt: TGTGCCAGTAGTATCCTACAGGGAACCTACAATGAGCAGTTCTTC

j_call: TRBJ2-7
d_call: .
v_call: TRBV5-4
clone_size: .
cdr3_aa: CASSLYGASWEQYF
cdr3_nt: TGTGCCAGCAGCTTGTACGGGGCCTCCTGGGAGCAGTACTTC

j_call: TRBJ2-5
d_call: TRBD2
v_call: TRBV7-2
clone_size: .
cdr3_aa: CATRRLAGQETQYF
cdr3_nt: TGTGCCACCAGACGACTAGCGGGCCAAGAGACCCAGTACTTC

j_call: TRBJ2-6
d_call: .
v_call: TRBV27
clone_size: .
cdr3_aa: CASSLSGRMSSGANVLTF
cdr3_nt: TGTGCCAGCAGTTTATCTGGGAGGATGAGCTCTGGGGCCAACGTCCTGACTTTC

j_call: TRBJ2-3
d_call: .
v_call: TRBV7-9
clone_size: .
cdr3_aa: CASSFDLASTDTQYF
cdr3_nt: TGTGCCAGCAGCTTCGATCTAGCCTCCACAGATACGCAGTATTTT

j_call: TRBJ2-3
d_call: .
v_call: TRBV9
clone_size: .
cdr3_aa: CASSVVGGTDTQYF
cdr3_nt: TGTGCCAGCAGCGTAGTGGGAGGCACAGATACGCAGTATTTT

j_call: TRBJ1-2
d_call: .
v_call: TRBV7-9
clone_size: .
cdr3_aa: CASSRRDYGYTF
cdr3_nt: TGTGCCAGCAGTCGCAGGGACTATGGCTACACCTTC

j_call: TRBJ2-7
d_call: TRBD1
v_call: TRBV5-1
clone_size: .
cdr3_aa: CASSTGTGGSYEQYF
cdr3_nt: TGCGCCAGCAGCACCGGGACAGGGGGTTCCTACGAGCAGTACTTC

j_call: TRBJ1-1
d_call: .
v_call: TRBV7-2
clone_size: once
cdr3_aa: CASSYLTGNTEAFF
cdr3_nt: TGTGCCAGCAGCTACCTCACAGGGAACACTGAAGCTTTCTTT

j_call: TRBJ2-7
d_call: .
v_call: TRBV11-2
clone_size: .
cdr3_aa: CASSLAREPYEQYF
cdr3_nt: TGTGCCAGCAGCTTAGCTAGGGAGCCCTACGAGCAGTACTTC

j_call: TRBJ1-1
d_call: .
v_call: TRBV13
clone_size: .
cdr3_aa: CASSPGPGGTEAFF
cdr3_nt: TGTGCCAGCAGCCCCGGGCCGGGAGGCACTGAAGCTTTCTTT

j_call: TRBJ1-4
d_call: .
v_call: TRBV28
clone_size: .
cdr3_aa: CASSLSGGHTNEKLFF
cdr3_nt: TGTGCCAGCAGTTTATCTGGGGGACACACTAATGAAAAACTGTTTTTT

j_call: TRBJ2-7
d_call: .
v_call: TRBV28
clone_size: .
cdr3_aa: CASSRDDYEQYF
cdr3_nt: TGTGCCAGCAGTAGGGACGACTACGAGCAGTACTTC

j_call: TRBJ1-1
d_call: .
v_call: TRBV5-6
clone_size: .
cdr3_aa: CASSLRQGNTEAFF
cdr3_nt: TGTGCCAGCAGCTTGAGGCAGGGCAACACTGAAGCTTTCTTT

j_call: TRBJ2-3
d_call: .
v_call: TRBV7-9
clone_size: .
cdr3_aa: CASSPGWILGTDTQYF
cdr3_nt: TGTGCCAGCAGCCCCGGCTGGATCCTGGGCACAGATACGCAGTATTTT

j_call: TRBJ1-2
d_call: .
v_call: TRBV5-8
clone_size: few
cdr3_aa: CASSRLGPYGYTF
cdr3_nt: TGTGCCAGCAGCCGACTCGGACCTTATGGCTACACCTTC

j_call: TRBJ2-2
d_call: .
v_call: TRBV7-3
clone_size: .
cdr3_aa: CASSTGTPNTGELFF
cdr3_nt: TGTGCCAGCAGCACCGGGACGCCTAACACCGGGGAGCTGTTTTTT

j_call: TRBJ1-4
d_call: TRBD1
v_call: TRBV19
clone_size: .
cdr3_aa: CASRGQTQNEKLFF
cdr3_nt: TGTGCCAGTCGGGGACAGACCCAAAATGAAAAACTGTTTTTT

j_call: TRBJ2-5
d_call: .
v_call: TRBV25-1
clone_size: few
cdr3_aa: CASSDNRETQYF
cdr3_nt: TGTGCCAGCAGTGATAATCGAGAGACCCAGTACTTC

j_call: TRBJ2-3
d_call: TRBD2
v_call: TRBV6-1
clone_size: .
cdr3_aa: CASSDWTSGRIDTQYF
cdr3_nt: TGTGCCAGCAGTGATTGGACTAGCGGGAGAATCGATACGCAGTATTTT

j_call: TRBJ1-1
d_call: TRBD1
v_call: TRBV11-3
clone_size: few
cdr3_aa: CASSFRWDRENTEAFF
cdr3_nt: TGTGCCAGCAGCTTCCGGTGGGACAGGGAGAACACTGAAGCTTTCTTT

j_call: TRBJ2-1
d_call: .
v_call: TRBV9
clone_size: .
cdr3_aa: CASSAPRGSSYNEQFF
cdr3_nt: TGTGCCAGCAGCGCCCCAAGGGGCAGCTCCTACAATGAGCAGTTCTTC

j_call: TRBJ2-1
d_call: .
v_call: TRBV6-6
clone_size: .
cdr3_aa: CASSYSPGKEQFF
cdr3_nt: TGTGCCAGCAGTTACTCCCCCGGAAAAGAGCAGTTCTTC

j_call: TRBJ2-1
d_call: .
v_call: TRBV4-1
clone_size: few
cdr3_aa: CASSQVNLVSYNEQFF
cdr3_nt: TGCGCCAGCAGCCAAGTTAACCTAGTCTCCTACAATGAGCAGTTCTTC

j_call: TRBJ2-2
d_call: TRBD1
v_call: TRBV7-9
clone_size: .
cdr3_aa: CASSFGGQGNTGELFF
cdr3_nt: TGTGCCAGCAGCTTCGGGGGACAGGGTAACACCGGGGAGCTGTTTTTT

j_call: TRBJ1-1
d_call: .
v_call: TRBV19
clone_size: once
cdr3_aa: CASATTGNTEAFF
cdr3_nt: TGTGCCAGTGCAACGACAGGGAACACTGAAGCTTTCTTT

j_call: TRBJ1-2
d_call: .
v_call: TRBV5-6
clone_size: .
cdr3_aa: CASSLAVRDTLYGYTF
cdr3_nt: TGTGCCAGCAGCTTGGCGGTTCGGGACACGCTCTATGGCTACACCTTC

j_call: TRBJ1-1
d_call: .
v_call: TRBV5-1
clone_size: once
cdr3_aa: CASSTPTVGENTEAFF
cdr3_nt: TGCGCCAGCAGCACGCCGACAGTTGGGGAGAACACTGAAGCTTTCTTT

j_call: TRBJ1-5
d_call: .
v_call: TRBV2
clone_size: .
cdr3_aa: CASSEEGAGVFNQPQHF
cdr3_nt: TGTGCCAGCAGTGAAGAAGGGGCCGGGGTTTTCAATCAGCCCCAGCATTTT